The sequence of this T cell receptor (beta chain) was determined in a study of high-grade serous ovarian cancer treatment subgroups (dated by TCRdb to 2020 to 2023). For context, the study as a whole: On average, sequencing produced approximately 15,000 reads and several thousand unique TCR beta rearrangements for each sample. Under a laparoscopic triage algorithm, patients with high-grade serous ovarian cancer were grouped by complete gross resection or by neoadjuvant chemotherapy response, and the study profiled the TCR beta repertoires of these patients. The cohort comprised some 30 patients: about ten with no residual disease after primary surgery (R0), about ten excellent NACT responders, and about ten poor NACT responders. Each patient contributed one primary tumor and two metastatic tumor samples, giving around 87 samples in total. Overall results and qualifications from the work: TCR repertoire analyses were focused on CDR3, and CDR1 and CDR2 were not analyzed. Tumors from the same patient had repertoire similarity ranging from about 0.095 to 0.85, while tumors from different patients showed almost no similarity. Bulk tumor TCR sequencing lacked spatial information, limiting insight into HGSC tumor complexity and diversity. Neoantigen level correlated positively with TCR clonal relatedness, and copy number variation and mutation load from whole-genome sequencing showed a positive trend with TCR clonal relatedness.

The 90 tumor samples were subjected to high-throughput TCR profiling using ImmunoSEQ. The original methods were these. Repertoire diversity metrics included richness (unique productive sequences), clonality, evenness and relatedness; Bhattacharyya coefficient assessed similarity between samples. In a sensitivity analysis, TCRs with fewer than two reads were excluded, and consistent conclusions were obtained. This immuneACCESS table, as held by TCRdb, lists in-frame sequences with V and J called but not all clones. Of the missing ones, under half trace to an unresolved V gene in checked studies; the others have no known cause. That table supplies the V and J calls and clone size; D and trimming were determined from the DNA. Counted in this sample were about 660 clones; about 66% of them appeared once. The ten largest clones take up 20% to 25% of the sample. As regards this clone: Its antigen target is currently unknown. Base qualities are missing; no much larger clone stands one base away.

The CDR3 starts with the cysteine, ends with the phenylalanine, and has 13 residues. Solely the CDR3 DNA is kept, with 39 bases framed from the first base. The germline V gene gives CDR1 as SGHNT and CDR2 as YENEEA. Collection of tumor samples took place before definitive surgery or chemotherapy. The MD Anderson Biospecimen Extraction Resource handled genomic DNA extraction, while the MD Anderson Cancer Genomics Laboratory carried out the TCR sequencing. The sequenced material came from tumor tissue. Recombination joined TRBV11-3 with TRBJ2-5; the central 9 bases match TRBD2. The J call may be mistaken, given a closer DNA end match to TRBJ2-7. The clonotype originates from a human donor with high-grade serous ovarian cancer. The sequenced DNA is TGTGCCAGCAGCTCCGGACTAGCGTCCGAGCAGTACTTC. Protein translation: CASSSGLASEQYF.